This TCR beta chain derives from a study of human thymus T cells. Measured with immunoSEQ multiplex PCR; TCRdb has only the in-frame clones, and not every one. The sample consists of tens of thousands of clones, about 96% of them appearing once. Corrective cardiac operations yielded the resected thymus tissue. Sequencing was done on a sample of thymus tissue. The receptor was isolated from a boy in the first two years of life with a congenital heart defect but otherwise immunologically healthy.

CDR3 in DNA: TGTGCCAGTAGTTTGACAGGGGGCCATGAAAAACTGTTTTTT. Protein product: CASSLTGGHEKLFF. The V gene is TRBV19, the J gene TRBJ1-4, with TRBD1 matching 10 bases. V gave up 5 bases and J gave up 6 bases; unmatched junction bases: 3. The CDR3 sequence is 14 residues long. CDR1 and CDR2 (germline): LNHDA, SQIVND (reference sequence).